The rows below give T cell receptor beta chains drawn from one sample of a study of T cells in Graves' hyperthyroidism and ophthalmopathy. From the multiplex PCR reads, TCRdb called clonotypes with MiXCR, one entry per CDR3 protein. The sample includes about 360,000 distinct CDR3 sequences, about 13% seen only once; the top ten take over 8.5%. Sequencing input: blood. These receptors all come from a woman between 18 and 30 years old with Graves' hyperthyroidism. CDR3s include the opening cysteine and the closing phenylalanine or tryptophan. A D gene is named only where the DNA matches it firmly. Part of the rows lack a size; the others show once, few, many or a class for expanded clones.

J: TRBJ2-7; size: few; D: .; V: TRBV7-9; DNA: TGTGCCAGCAGCCCCAACTGGGGCCCCTACGAGCAGTACTTC; CDR3: CASSPNWGPYEQYF
J: TRBJ2-1; size: many; D: .; V: TRBV18; DNA: TGTGCCAGCTCACCACCGGGCGTCAATGAGCAGTTCTTC; CDR3: CASSPPGVNEQFF
J: TRBJ2-2; size: few; D: TRBD2; V: TRBV6-6; DNA: TGTGCCAGCAGTTACGATACTAGCGGGGGGCCGAACACCGGGGAGCTGTTTTTT; CDR3: CASSYDTSGGPNTGELFF
J: TRBJ1-4; size: .; D: .; V: TRBV7-2; DNA: TGTGCCAGCAGGGGGGGCCCAGGGGAAAAACTGTTTTTT; CDR3: CASRGGPGEKLFF
J: TRBJ2-7; size: few; D: .; V: TRBV25-1; DNA: TGTGCCAGCAGTGAAGGTCCCTCCTACGAGCAGTACTTC; CDR3: CASSEGPSYEQYF
J: TRBJ2-1; size: few; D: TRBD2; V: TRBV7-7; DNA: TGTGCTAGCAGCTTGACTAGCGGGGGGGCGAATGAGCAGTTCTTC; CDR3: CASSLTSGGANEQFF
J: TRBJ2-1; size: many; D: .; V: TRBV11-2; DNA: TGTGCCAGCTCCTTTGAAGGCAATGAGCAGTTCTTC; CDR3: CASSFEGNEQFF
J: TRBJ2-6; size: many; D: .; V: TRBV2; DNA: TGTGCCAGCCAAGACAGTAACTCTGGGGCCAACGTCCTGACTTTC; CDR3: CASQDSNSGANVLTF
J: TRBJ1-1; size: many; D: .; V: TRBV6-1; DNA: TGTGCCAGCAGTACGGGGGGTTCGACACAAGCTTTCTTT; CDR3: CASSTGGSTQAFF
J: TRBJ2-5; size: .; D: TRBD2; V: TRBV7-2; DNA: TGTGCCAGCTCACCCATCGGACTAGCGGGGGGTTCCCAAGAGACCCAGTACTTC; CDR3: CASSPIGLAGGSQETQYF
J: TRBJ1-2; size: .; D: .; V: TRBV28; DNA: TGTGCCAGCAGTTTCTTACTTCCCCAAGACTATGGCTACACCTTC; CDR3: CASSFLLPQDYGYTF
J: TRBJ2-5; size: .; D: TRBD2; V: TRBV7-2; DNA: TGTGCCAGCAGCGTAGTAACGCCTAGCGGGAGTGAAGAGACCCAGTACTTC; CDR3: CASSVVTPSGSEETQYF
J: TRBJ1-3; size: .; D: .; V: TRBV9; DNA: TGTGCCAGCAGCGTCGGGGGCGGTGGAAACACCATATATTTT; CDR3: CASSVGGGGNTIYF
J: TRBJ2-7; size: .; D: .; V: TRBV4-1; DNA: TGCGCCAGCAGCCATCCTCAACGCGGGATCTACGAGCAGTACTTC; CDR3: CASSHPQRGIYEQYF
J: TRBJ2-4; size: .; D: .; V: TRBV4-1; DNA: TGCGCCAGCAGCCAAGTCCTTATTTCGCGGGGACAGAGAAACATTCAGTACTTC; CDR3: CASSQVLISRGQRNIQYF
J: TRBJ2-7; size: many; D: .; V: TRBV5-6; DNA: TGTGCCAGCAGTAAGATGTCCTACGAGCAGTACTTC; CDR3: CASSKMSYEQYF
J: TRBJ1-2; size: many; D: .; V: TRBV7-3; DNA: TGTGCCAGCAGCGACGGGGTTGGCGGCTACACCTTC; CDR3: CASSDGVGGYTF
J: TRBJ2-1; size: many; D: .; V: TRBV13; DNA: TGTGCCAGCAGCTTAAGGCGGGAAGCCTACAATGAGCAGTTCTTC; CDR3: CASSLRREAYNEQFF
J: TRBJ1-4; size: few; D: TRBD1; V: TRBV5-5; DNA: TGTGCCAGCAGCGTGCAGCCTCCGGGACAGGGGGGTGAAAAACTGTTTTTT; CDR3: CASSVQPPGQGGEKLFF
J: TRBJ1-5; size: many; D: .; V: TRBV6-1; DNA: TGTGCCAGCAGTGAAGACCAGCCCCAGCATTTT; CDR3: CASSEDQPQHF
J: TRBJ2-3; size: .; D: .; V: TRBV3-1; DNA: TGTGCCAGCGGCCTCTCGACAGATACGCAGTATTTT; CDR3: CASGLSTDTQYF
J: TRBJ2-3; size: many; D: .; V: TRBV7-9; DNA: TGTGCCAGCAGCCCCCGACAGGGAGGGGGGACAGATACGCAGTATTTT; CDR3: CASSPRQGGGTDTQYF
J: TRBJ2-3; size: many; D: TRBD2; V: TRBV7-2; DNA: TGTGCCAGCAGCTCACCGACTAGCGGGGCCGTAGGTCGCACAGATACGCAGTATTTT; CDR3: CASSSPTSGAVGRTDTQYF
J: TRBJ2-2; size: many; D: .; V: TRBV7-9; DNA: TGTGCCACCTCTACGGAATCCTTGGGCACCGGGGAGCTGTTTTTT; CDR3: CATSTESLGTGELFF
J: TRBJ1-6; size: .; D: .; V: TRBV9; DNA: TGTGCCAGCAGCGCAATTACAGGAAATTCACCCCTCCACTTT; CDR3: CASSAITGNSPLHF
J: TRBJ2-3; size: .; D: TRBD2; V: TRBV4-3; DNA: TGCGCCAGCAGCCAAGGTGGACTAGCGGGAGGGGGGCCAGATACGCAGTATTTT; CDR3: CASSQGGLAGGGPDTQYF
J: TRBJ1-1; size: many; D: .; V: TRBV20-1; DNA: TGCAGTGCTAGAGATCGATCTGAAGAAGCTTTCTTT; CDR3: CSARDRSEEAFF
J: TRBJ1-5; size: many; D: .; V: TRBV28; DNA: TGTGCCGTCCACCAAAACAATCAGCCCCAGCATTTT; CDR3: CAVHQNNQPQHF
J: TRBJ1-1; size: many; D: .; V: TRBV20-1; DNA: TGCAGTGCCGCACGGCCAGGGGCCATGAACACTGAAGCTTTCTTT; CDR3: CSAARPGAMNTEAFF
J: TRBJ2-3; size: many; D: TRBD2; V: TRBV12-3/TRBV12-4; DNA: TGTGCCAGCAGGCATCTAGCGGAGATAGATACGCAGTATTTT; CDR3: CASRHLAEIDTQYF
J: TRBJ2-1; size: few; D: .; V: TRBV4-2; DNA: TGTGCCAGCAGCCAAGGGGGGGCTGAGCAGTTCTTC; CDR3: CASSQGGAEQFF
J: TRBJ1-1; size: many; D: TRBD1; V: TRBV18; DNA: TGTGCCAGCTCACCAGACAGGGTGGAAAGGGCTTTCTTT; CDR3: CASSPDRVERAFF
J: TRBJ2-7; size: many; D: .; V: TRBV7-8; DNA: TGTGCCAGCAGCTTAAGGGACGAGCAGTACTTC; CDR3: CASSLRDEQYF
J: TRBJ1-2; size: many; D: .; V: TRBV2; DNA: TGTGCCAGCAGTGCGACAGGCTTCAACTATGGCTACACCTTC; CDR3: CASSATGFNYGYTF
J: TRBJ2-2; size: many; D: .; V: TRBV27; DNA: TGTGCCAGCAGCAGCCGGACCTGGGGCGGGGAGCTGTTTTTT; CDR3: CASSSRTWGGELFF
J: TRBJ2-3; size: many; D: TRBD1; V: TRBV20-1; DNA: TGCAGTGCTAGACGAACAGGGGTGGGGGGCACAGATACGCAGTATTTT; CDR3: CSARRTGVGGTDTQYF
J: TRBJ2-1; size: many; D: .; V: TRBV24-1; DNA: TGTGCCACCATGCCAGGGCATGCCTACAATGAGCAGTTCTTC; CDR3: CATMPGHAYNEQFF
J: TRBJ1-2; size: few; D: .; V: TRBV18; DNA: TGTGCCAGCTCACCAGGGCAGGACAACTATGGCTACACCTTC; CDR3: CASSPGQDNYGYTF
J: TRBJ1-5; size: many; D: .; V: TRBV24-1; DNA: TGTGCCACCAGTGATTCCGGGCTGGGGAAGGATCAGCCCCAGCATTTT; CDR3: CATSDSGLGKDQPQHF
J: TRBJ1-1; size: many; D: TRBD1; V: TRBV5-1; DNA: TGCGCCAGCACGTTGGGGACAGGGCTTAACACTGAAGCTTTCTTT; CDR3: CASTLGTGLNTEAFF